Below, 24 T cell receptor beta chains from the same sample are listed, as sequenced in a study of radiotherapy plus CTLA-4 blockade in lung cancer (dated by TCRdb to the late 2010s). The method behind the library was the immunoSEQ multiplex PCR assay. The immuneACCESS repertoire file appears here via TCRdb, limited to in-frame rearrangements. These files lack a portion of the clones; in checked studies, under half of the deficit traces to unresolved V genes, and the cause of the others is not known. The sample table shows more than 35,000 clones, and 85% to 90% are seen once. The top ten constitute 5% to 7.5% of the sample. The specimen comprised peripheral blood, sampled from a patient treated with radiotherapy plus ipilimumab. The origin of the receptors is a human donor with non-small cell lung cancer who had stable disease on radiotherapy plus ipilimumab.

V is TRBV7-8 and J is TRBJ2-7; 14 bases match TRBD2. Unmatched junction bases numbered 6, after V lost 5 bases and J lost 12 bases. The germline V gene encodes CDR1 SGHVS and CDR2 FQNEAQ. This CDR3 has 13 residues. CDR3: CASSRGTSGSVYF. The CDR3, as DNA: TGTGCCAGCAGCCGGGGGACTAGCGGGAGTGTGTACTTC.

The chain uses TRBV28 and TRBJ1-4; D may be TRBD1 (5 bases). This CDR3 contains 15 residues. Looked up from germline, CDR1 is MDHEN and CDR2 is SYDVKM. Trimming pared 6 bases from V and 4 bases from J, leaving 15 bases between. CDR3 sequence reads: CASRPPRAINEKLFF. The CDR3 nucleotides are TGTGCCAGCAGACCCCCCAGGGCAATTAATGAAAAACTGTTTTTT. Filled out from reference TRBV28 and TRBJ1-4, the complete variable domain reads DVKVTQSSRYLVKRTGEKVFLECVQDMDHENMFWYRQDPGLGLRLIYFSYDVKMKEKGDIPEGYSVSREKKERFSLILESASTNQTSMYLCASRPPRAINEKLFFGSGTQLSVL.

The chain is built from TRBV9 and TRBJ2-1; D perhaps matches TRBD2 (6 bases). The CDR3 is 16 residues long. CDR1 SGDLS and CDR2 YYNGEE come from the germline V gene. Trimming removed 0 bases from V and 2 bases from J, with 12 bases in between. The CDR3 DNA follows: TGTGCCAGCAGCGTAGACGGGAGTGGTACCTACAATGAGCAGTTCTTC. The encoded protein is CASSVDGSGTYNEQFF.

The table lists this clone with a few counts. The J gene is TRBJ2-7, the V gene TRBV11-2; 7 bases agree with TRBD1. Germline CDR1 SGHAT, CDR2 FQNNGV. There are 14 residues in the CDR3. V lost 4 bases to trimming and J lost 7 bases; unmatched junction nucleotides: 10. CDR3 loop: CASSSPRRGLEQYF. In DNA, the CDR3 is TGTGCCAGCAGCTCCCCTAGAAGGGGGCTGGAGCAGTACTTC.

The chain couples TRBV7-9 to TRBJ2-7; D perhaps matches TRBD1 (5 bases). The CDR3 has 13 amino acids. From germline, CDR1 is SEHNR and CDR2 FQNEAQ (reference sequence). Between the trimmed V and J ends, which lost 5 bases and 1 base, there was a span of 9 bases. CDR3 region: CASSPRGSYEQYF. CDR3 bases: TGTGCCAGCAGCCCTAGGGGATCCTACGAGCAGTACTTC.

V usage is TRBV6-6 and J usage is TRBJ2-7; D is possibly TRBD1 (5 bases). Trimming stripped 0 bases from V and 3 bases from J, with 9 bases between. Germline V gene sequence: CDR1 MNHNY, CDR2 SVGAGI (reference sequence). The CDR3 sequence is 14 residues long. Written as DNA, the CDR3 is TGTGCCAGCAGTTACTCAGGACAAAACTACGAGCAGTACTTC. It translates to CASSYSGQNYEQYF.

The V call is TRBV10-2, the J call TRBJ2-2; 9 positions match TRBD2. CDR3 length equals 18 residues. Germline V gene sequence: CDR1 WSHSY, CDR2 SAAADI. J lost 2 bases, V lost 2 bases, and 9 bases had no gene match. CDR3 in DNA: TGCGCCAGCAGTGAGGGGCGACTAGCGGAAAGAAACACCGGGGAGCTGTTTTTT. Its protein product is CASSEGRLAERNTGELFF.

The genes are TRBV6-4 and TRBJ2-1; 7 nucleotides align to TRBD1. The CDR3 contains 17 residues. The germline gives CDR1 MRHNA, CDR2 SNTAGT. V lost 2 bases to trimming and J lost 3 bases; unmatched junction nucleotides: 10. The CDR3 DNA is TGTGCCAGCAGTGACGGGACAGTTTTTTCCAACTACAATGAGCAGTTCTTC. Protein sequence: CASSDGTVFSNYNEQFF.

This clone came up once. The V and J genes are TRBV18 and TRBJ2-1, with 11 bases lining up with TRBD2. The CDR3 runs to 16 residues. Germline CDR1 is KGHSH and CDR2 is LQKENI. J lost 7 bases, V lost 0 bases, and 5 bases had no gene match. The CDR3 loop reads CASSPPTSGITNEQFF. Here the CDR3 DNA reads TGTGCCAGCTCACCACCGACTAGCGGGATCACAAATGAGCAGTTCTTC.

The chain joins TRBV5-1 to TRBJ2-1; the match to TRBD2 covers 8 bases. This CDR3 is 18 amino acids long. V was clipped by 0 bases and J by 5 bases; unmatched bases: 13. The germline gives CDR1 SGHRS, CDR2 YFSETQ. The CDR3 loop is CASSLALAATAWDNEQFF. CDR3 bases: TGCGCCAGCAGCTTGGCACTAGCGGCCACGGCTTGGGACAATGAGCAGTTCTTC.

The chain is built from TRBV7-2 and TRBJ2-5; 10 bases agree with TRBD2. From germline, CDR1 is SGHTA and CDR2 FQGNSA. The CDR3 spans 18 residues. The trim removed 0 bases at V and 0 bases at J, leaving 7 bases unmatched. CDR3 sequence reads: CASSLAQAGLAYQETQYF. Written as DNA, the CDR3 is TGTGCCAGCAGCTTAGCTCAAGCGGGACTAGCGTACCAAGAGACCCAGTACTTC.

This sequence joins TRBV4-1 and TRBJ2-1; maybe TRBD2 (6 bases). In germline, CDR1 is MGHRA, CDR2 YSYEKL. The V gene lost 4 bases and the J gene lost 1 base, with 14 bases spanning the gap. This CDR3 has 16 residues. The CDR3 is CASSLLTGVSYNEQFF. Here the CDR3 DNA reads TGCGCCAGCAGCCTCCTGACGGGAGTATCCTACAATGAGCAGTTCTTC.

V and J are TRBV7-9 and TRBJ2-7; 10 bases map to TRBD2. Losses at the gene ends were 3 bases for V and 3 bases for J; bases not matched to a gene: 5. Germline V gives CDR1 SEHNR, CDR2 FQNEAQ (reference sequence). The CDR3 extends over 15 amino acids. DNA for the CDR3: TGTGCCAGCAGCTTCCCACTAGCGGGATTCTACGAGCAGTACTTC. Translated: CASSFPLAGFYEQYF.

The chain links TRBV6-5 to TRBJ2-7; 9 bases map to TRBD2. The J segment lost 7 bases and the V segment lost 0 bases, leaving 1 base of the junction unmatched. CDR3 size: 13 residues. CDR1 MNHEY and CDR2 SVGAGI come from the germline V gene. The DNA of the CDR3 is TGTGCCAGCAGTTACTCGGGACTAGCTGAGCAGTACTTC. The encoded protein is CASSYSGLAEQYF.

This chain links TRBV7-2 with TRBJ2-5; 9 bases match TRBD1. Germline trimming cut 5 bases from V and 2 bases from J; bases unmatched to any gene: 12. Germline CDR1 and CDR2: SGHTA and FQGNSA. This CDR3 is 17 amino acids long. Written as DNA, the CDR3 is TGTGCCAGCAGCCTCGGACAGGGGATCACGGGGCAAGAGACCCAGTACTTC. This codes for CASSLGQGITGQETQYF.

The chain combines TRBV19 with TRBJ2-7, with 9 nucleotides matching TRBD1. V was pared by 1 base and J by 5 bases, with 3 bases of the junction left unmatched. The germline CDR1 and CDR2 sequences are LNHDA and SQIVND (reference sequence). This CDR3 contains 14 residues. CDR3 in amino acids: CASSIGDREDEQYF. The CDR3 nucleotides are TGTGCCAGTAGTATAGGGGACAGGGAGGACGAGCAGTACTTC.

V gene TRBV9 combines with J gene TRBJ2-1; tentative D call: TRBD2 (6 bases). Germline assignment: CDR1 SGDLS and CDR2 YYNGEE. V lost 3 bases and J lost 0, with 13 bases in between. This CDR3 comprises 16 residues. This CDR3 is CASSGGLGSSYNEQFF. CDR3 in DNA: TGTGCCAGCAGCGGGGGACTGGGGAGCTCCTACAATGAGCAGTTCTTC. Using reference TRBV9 and TRBJ2-1 for the parts outside the CDR3, the full variable domain is DSGVTQTPKHLITATGQRVTLRCSPRSGDLSVYWYQQSLDQGLQFLIQYYNGEERAKGNILERFSAQQFPDLHSELNLSSLELGDSALYFCASSGGLGSSYNEQFFGPGTRLTVL.

The CDR3 here is CASSYTVREKLFF. CDR3 DNA: TGTGCCAGCAGTTACACGGTCAGGGAAAAACTGTTTTTT. The chain uses TRBV6-6 and TRBJ1-4, with unresolved D. The CDR3 extends over 13 amino acids. Germline V gene lookup returns CDR1 MNHNY and CDR2 SVGAGI (reference sequence). Trimming shortened V by 2 bases and J by 8 bases, and 9 bases separated the two germline ends.

CDR3 region: CASSSGTIRGYQPQHF. The CDR3 DNA follows: TGTGCCAGCAGTTCCGGGACAATCCGTGGCTATCAGCCCCAGCATTTT. V gene TRBV5-6 combines with J gene TRBJ1-5, with a weak D call TRBD1 (6 bases). Germline CDR1 SGHDT, CDR2 YYEEEE. The germline V and J ends were trimmed by 5 bases and 5 bases, with 20 bases remaining between them. The CDR3 spans 16 residues. Together with reference TRBV5-6 and TRBJ1-5, the CDR3 gives the full variable domain: DAGVTQSPTHLIKTRGQQVTLRCSPKSGHDTVSWYQQALGQGPQFIFQYYEEEERQRGNFPDRFSGHQFPNYSSELNVNALLLGDSALYLCASSSGTIRGYQPQHFGDGTRLSIL.

V and J are TRBV29-1 and TRBJ1-1, with D tentatively TRBD1 (5 bases). Germline CDR1 and CDR2: SQVTM and ANQGSEA. The CDR3 is 13 residues long. V lost 2 bases and J 2 bases, leaving 9 bases between the germline ends. Written as DNA, the CDR3 is TGCAGCGTTGAATTGACAGATAACACTGAAGCTTTCTTT. Its translation: CSVELTDNTEAFF.

V usage is TRBV19 and J usage is TRBJ2-7; possibly TRBD1 for D (5 bases). Trimming left V 6 bases short and J 7 bases short, with 16 bases between. This CDR3 region has 13 residues. Germline assignment: CDR1 LNHDA and CDR2 SQIVND (reference sequence). The CDR3 region has the DNA TGTGCCAGTAGCCCCGCGACAGATCGGGAGCAGTACTTC. It encodes CASSPATDREQYF.

V usage is TRBV11-2 and J usage is TRBJ2-7, with TRBD2 matching over 7 bases. This CDR3 has 14 residues. The germline V gene has CDR1 SGHAT and CDR2 FQNNGV. V shed 5 bases and J 3 bases; nucleotides not matched to a gene: 7. CDR3 loop: CASSRGASGYEQYF. Written as DNA, the CDR3 is TGTGCCAGCAGCCGAGGAGCTAGCGGCTACGAGCAGTACTTC.

The V call is TRBV11-3, the J call TRBJ2-1; 15 nucleotides agree with TRBD2. CDR1 and CDR2 (germline): SGHNT, YENEEA. The CDR3 is made up of 16 amino acids. After removal of 4 bases from V and 6 bases from J, the junction contained 4 bases not matched to a gene. The CDR3 sequence is CASSSGTSGRTNEQFF. CDR3 coding DNA: TGTGCCAGCAGCTCCGGGACTAGCGGGAGGACCAATGAGCAGTTCTTC.

CDR3 in DNA: TGTGCCAGCAGCTTCAGCGGGGGGACTAGCCCTTACGAGCAGTACTTC. Translated, it gives CASSFSGGTSPYEQYF. This chain uses TRBV7-2 with TRBJ2-7; 9 nucleotides match TRBD2. V was clipped by 3 bases and J by 4 bases; unmatched bases: 10. The CDR3 sequence is 16 residues long. Germline lookup yields CDR1 SGHTA and CDR2 FQGNSA.